This T cell receptor (beta chain) was retrieved from a study of OX40 agonist ivuxolimab in advanced cancers. The protocol was immunoSEQ multiplex PCR, while the TCRdb copy is restricted to in-frame clones and leaves out a portion. The sample includes roughly 34,000 clones, about 93% of them seen just once. The sequence came from an adult with an advanced solid tumor such as melanoma, head and neck, liver or kidney cancer. The sample consisted of CD4+ or CD8+ T cells sorted from blood, taken in a trial of the OX40 agonist ivuxolimab.

The CDR3 spells CASSQKGTGVRGNEKLFF. CDR3 bases: TGCGCCAGCAGCCAAAAGGGGACAGGGGTTCGCGGTAATGAAAAACTGTTTTTT. The chain couples TRBV4-1 to TRBJ1-4; 10 nucleotides agree with TRBD1. The trim removed 2 bases at V and 4 bases at J, leaving 10 bases unmatched. From germline, CDR1 is MGHRA and CDR2 YSYEKL. This CDR3 is built from 18 residues.